This TCR beta chain came from a study of early T cells in non-severe SARS-CoV-2 infection. Study information: Chains were not paired, and sequencing was done on bulk RNA from unsorted whole blood.

This clonotype was counted many times. The target antigen is unknown. Broader study findings: Clonotype matching in VDJdb favored anti-spike CD8 responses and did not capture private and CD4 specificities.

Attachment of unique molecular identifiers was made to individual cDNA molecules. TCRdb itself ran the 5' RACE reads through MiXCR, one entry per CDR3 protein. The table has tens of thousands of distinct CDR3 sequences, about 6.2% seen once. This clonotype originated in an adult who was a healthcare worker with PCR-confirmed SARS-CoV-2 infection or an uninfected control (not recorded which). Sequenced: whole blood.

CDR3: CASSGGQGARTEQFF. CDR3 bases: TGTGCCAGCAGTGGTGGTCAGGGGGCGCGGACTGAGCAGTTCTTC. The rearrangement joins TRBV2 to TRBJ2-1, with TRBD1 matching 8 bases. Germline CDR1 is SNHLY and CDR2 is FYNNEI. CDR3 length: 15 residues. Trimming removed 4 bases from V and 9 bases from J; junction bases left unmatched: 11.